These 16 T cell receptor beta chains were all obtained from the same sample, sequenced in a study of cytomegalovirus exposure and HLA in healthy donors. Primers included in the PCR were 60 Vbeta and 13 Jbeta primers. Assay used: immunoSEQ multiplex PCR; TCRdb lists only in-frame clones, some missing. The top ten hold 9.5% to 15% of the sample, which has about 73,000 clones, 65% to 85% seen once. The source material was PBMCs. The receptors originated from a man between 70 and 80 years old in good health and CMV-seronegative.

The J gene is TRBJ2-3, the V gene TRBV5-6; the D is unclear. Germline values: CDR1 SGHDT, CDR2 YYEEEE. The CDR3 totals 13 residues. V was trimmed by 0 bases and J by 1 base, leaving 3 bases between them. The CDR3 protein is CASSLAGTDTQYF. The CDR3 nucleotides are TGTGCCAGCAGCTTGGCCGGCACAGATACGCAGTATTTT.

Turning to this clone: Other DNA sequences in the sample encode the same CDR3. DNA of the CDR3: TGTGCCAGCAGTTTCTCTCGGAGGCCAACTAATGAAAAACTGTTTTTT. This sequence encodes CASSFSRRPTNEKLFF. The chain uses TRBV6-5 and TRBJ1-4; D is unclear. The CDR3 runs 16 residues. Germline V gene lookup returns CDR1 MNHEY and CDR2 SVGAGI. V lost 4 bases to trimming and J lost 0 bases, with 12 bases between them.

The rearrangement joins TRBV7-2 to TRBJ2-3; TRBD2 might be the D (6 bases). V was cut by 1 base and J by 0 bases, with 8 bases left in between. Germline values: CDR1 SGHTA, CDR2 FQGNSA. The CDR3 totals 15 residues. CDR3 residues: CASSLDGTSTDTQYF. The CDR3, as DNA: TGTGCCAGCAGCTTAGACGGGACTAGCACAGATACGCAGTATTTT.

The chain is built from TRBV18 and TRBJ2-5; 9 nucleotides line up with TRBD1. The J call may be in error: the DNA end matches TRBJ2-7 better. The CDR3 runs to 15 residues. Germline lookup yields CDR1 KGHSH and CDR2 LQKENI. CDR3 loop: CASSPGTGNSYEQYF. CDR3 sequence (DNA): TGTGCCAGCTCACCCGGGACAGGGAACTCCTACGAGCAGTACTTC.

The chain employs TRBV7-9 and TRBJ1-4; no clear D. The length of the CDR3 is 16 residues. V was trimmed by 5 bases and J by 8 bases, leaving 21 bases between them. CDR1 is SEHNR and CDR2 is FQNEAQ in the germline V gene (reference sequence). CDR3 coding DNA: TGTGCCAGCAGCCCCTCCTGGGGAACCGAGGGAGAAAAACTGTTTTTT. Its translation: CASSPSWGTEGEKLFF.

As for this clone: One end of the junction does not line up with germline, which may come from a read error. This chain links TRBV7-9 with TRBJ2-1; possible D gene TRBD2, 6 bases. This CDR3 spans 15 amino acids. CDR1 and CDR2 (germline): SEHNR, FQNEAQ (reference sequence). In nucleotides, the CDR3 is TGTTCCAGCAGCTTGCCGGGGGTGAGGTCGAATGAGCAGTTCTTC. It specifies CSSSLPGVRSNEQFF.

The chain uses TRBV28 and TRBJ1-5; possibly TRBD1 for D (5 bases). Germline V gene lookup returns CDR1 MDHEN and CDR2 SYDVKM. CDR3 length: 15 amino acids. The germline V and J ends were trimmed by 2 bases and 3 bases, with 11 bases remaining between them. The DNA of the CDR3 is TGTGCCAGCAGTTTAGCGGGGCAGAACAATCAGCCCCAGCATTTT. This gives the protein CASSLAGQNNQPQHF. Together with reference TRBV28 and TRBJ1-5, the CDR3 gives the full variable domain: DVKVTQSSRYLVKRTGEKVFLECVQDMDHENMFWYRQDPGLGLRLIYFSYDVKMKEKGDIPEGYSVSREKKERFSLILESASTNQTSMYLCASSLAGQNNQPQHFGDGTRLSIL.

The J gene is TRBJ2-7, the V gene TRBV29-1, with 10 bases matching TRBD1. There are 13 residues in the CDR3. The trim removed 4 bases at V and 7 bases at J, leaving 7 bases unmatched. Germline assignment: CDR1 SQVTM and CDR2 ANQGSEA. CDR3 sequence (DNA): TGCAGCGTTGCTTGGACAGGGGGAATTGAGCAGTACTTC. It yields the protein CSVAWTGGIEQYF.

In DNA form, the CDR3 reads TGTGCCAGCAGTTTCCAGGGGCCAGGGCCCCAGCATTTT. Residues: CASSFQGPGPQHF. The chain employs TRBV2 and TRBJ1-5; tentative D call: TRBD1 (6 bases). Germline CDR1 reads SNHLY; CDR2 reads FYNNEI. This CDR3 comprises 13 residues. The V and J ends lost 5 bases and 9 bases respectively, with 14 bases between them.

V and J are TRBV5-1 and TRBJ2-2; D may be TRBD1 (6 bases). The CDR3 has 15 amino acids. Germline V CDR1 and CDR2: SGHRS, YFSETQ. V lost 0 bases, J lost 6 bases, and 12 bases lay in between. The CDR3 spells CASSLGNTGSGELFF. As DNA, the CDR3 is TGCGCCAGCAGCTTGGGCAACACAGGGTCCGGGGAGCTGTTTTTT.

This chain links TRBV5-4 with TRBJ1-6; D is perhaps TRBD1 (5 bases). The CDR3 consists of 16 residues. Trimming removed 4 bases at V and 0 bases at J, with 11 bases between. Germline values: CDR1 SGHNT, CDR2 YYREEE (reference sequence). The CDR3 protein is CASSATTVSYNSPLHF. CDR3 nucleotides: TGTGCCAGCAGCGCCACGACAGTCTCCTATAATTCACCCCTCCACTTT.

The chain joins TRBV9 to TRBJ2-7, with TRBD2 identical over 13 bases. Germline loops: CDR1 SGDLS, CDR2 YYNGEE. CDR3 size: 20 residues. Trimming took 4 bases from V and 0 from J; bases not matched to a gene: 16. CDR3 DNA sequence: TGTGCCAGCAGCTTAAGAAGACCATGGACTAGCGGGAGTAGCTCCTACGAGCAGTACTTC. It is translated as CASSLRRPWTSGSSSYEQYF.

This rearrangement joins TRBV11-2 to TRBJ1-1, with D possibly being TRBD1 (5 bases). This CDR3 has 13 residues. V was cut by 2 bases and J by 5 bases, with 9 bases left in between. The germline CDR1 and CDR2 sequences are SGHAT and FQNNGV. This CDR3 is CASSLTGETEAFF. CDR3 nucleotide sequence: TGTGCCAGCAGCTTAACAGGAGAAACTGAAGCTTTCTTT.

The chain joins TRBV6-9 to TRBJ1-6, with no clear D. This CDR3 spans 16 amino acids. Germline V gene lookup returns CDR1 MNHGY and CDR2 SVAAGI. The ends were cut back, 9 bases at V and 11 bases at J, with 26 bases in the middle. This chain's CDR3 is CAREPISVTKETPLHF. The CDR3 DNA is TGTGCCAGGGAACCAATCAGCGTCACCAAAGAAACACCCCTCCACTTT.

As for this clone: The sample contains more than one DNA sequence encoding this CDR3. The chain is built from TRBV11-2 and TRBJ1-1; 7 bases are shared with TRBD1. The V gene end was trimmed by 5 bases and the J gene end by 3 bases; junction bases not matched to a gene: 12. The V gene's germline CDR1 is SGHAT and CDR2 FQNNGV. The CDR3 totals 16 residues. CDR3 sequence reads: CASSPPDRERYTEAFF. The CDR3 nucleotides read TGTGCCAGCAGCCCTCCCGACAGGGAGAGGTACACTGAAGCTTTCTTT.

The chain uses TRBV6-1 and TRBJ2-7; 7 nucleotides align to TRBD1. The germline V gene encodes CDR1 MNHNS and CDR2 SASEGT. The V gene end was trimmed by 4 bases and the J gene end by 3 bases; junction bases not matched to a gene: 9. The CDR3 contains 15 residues. The CDR3 sequence: CASSGASGGNYEQYF. CDR3 bases: TGTGCCAGCAGTGGCGCGTCAGGGGGTAACTACGAGCAGTACTTC.